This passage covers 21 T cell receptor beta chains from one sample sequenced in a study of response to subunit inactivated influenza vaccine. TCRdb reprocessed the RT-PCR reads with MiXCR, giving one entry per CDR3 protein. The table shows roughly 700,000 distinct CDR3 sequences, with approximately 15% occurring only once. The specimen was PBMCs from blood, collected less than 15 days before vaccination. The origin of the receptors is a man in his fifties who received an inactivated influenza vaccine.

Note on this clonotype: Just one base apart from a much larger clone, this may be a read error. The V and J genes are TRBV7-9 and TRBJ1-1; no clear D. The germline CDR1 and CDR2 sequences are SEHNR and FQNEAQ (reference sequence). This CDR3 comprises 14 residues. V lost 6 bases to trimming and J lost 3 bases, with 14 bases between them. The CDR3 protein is CASRDGSFDTEAFF. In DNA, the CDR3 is TGTGCCAGCAGAGACGGCAGTTTTGACACTGAAGCTTTCTTT. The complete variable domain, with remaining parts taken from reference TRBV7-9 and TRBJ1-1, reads DTGVSQNPRHKITKRGQNVTFRCDPISEHNRLYWYRQTLGQGPEFLTYFQNEAQLEKSRLLSDRFSAERPKGSFSTLEIQRTEQGDSAMYLCASRDGSFDTEAFFGQGTRLTVV.

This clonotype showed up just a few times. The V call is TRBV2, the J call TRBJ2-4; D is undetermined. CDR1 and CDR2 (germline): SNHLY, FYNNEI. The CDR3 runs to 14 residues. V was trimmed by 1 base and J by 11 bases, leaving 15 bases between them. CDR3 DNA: TGTGCCAGCAGTGAAGGTTTCTTCGGTGGTTTTCAGTACTTC. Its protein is CASSEGFFGGFQYF.

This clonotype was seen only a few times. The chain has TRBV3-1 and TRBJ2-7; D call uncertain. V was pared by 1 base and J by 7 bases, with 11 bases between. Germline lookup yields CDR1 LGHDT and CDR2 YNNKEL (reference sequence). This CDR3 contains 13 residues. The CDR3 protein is CASSQVSSSEQYF. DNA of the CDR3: TGTGCCAGCAGCCAAGTGTCTAGTAGTGAGCAGTACTTC.

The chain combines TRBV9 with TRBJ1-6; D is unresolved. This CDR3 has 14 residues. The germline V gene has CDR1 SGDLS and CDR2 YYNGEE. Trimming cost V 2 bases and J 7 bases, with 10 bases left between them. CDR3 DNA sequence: TGTGCCAGCAGCGTGACCGACTCCAATTCACCCCTCCACTTT. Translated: CASSVTDSNSPLHF.

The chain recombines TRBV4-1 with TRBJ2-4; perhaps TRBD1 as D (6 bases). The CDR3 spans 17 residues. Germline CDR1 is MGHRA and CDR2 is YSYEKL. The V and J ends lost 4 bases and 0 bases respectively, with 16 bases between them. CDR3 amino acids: CASSREVDSLAKNIQYF. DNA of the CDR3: TGCGCCAGCAGCCGAGAAGTGGACAGCCTAGCCAAAAACATTCAGTACTTC.

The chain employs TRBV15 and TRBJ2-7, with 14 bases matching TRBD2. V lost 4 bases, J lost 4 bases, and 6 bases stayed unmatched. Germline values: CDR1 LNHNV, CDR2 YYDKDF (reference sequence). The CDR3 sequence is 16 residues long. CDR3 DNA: TGTGCCACCAGCAAAGGACTAGCGGGGGGCACGTACGAGCAGTACTTC. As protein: CATSKGLAGGTYEQYF.

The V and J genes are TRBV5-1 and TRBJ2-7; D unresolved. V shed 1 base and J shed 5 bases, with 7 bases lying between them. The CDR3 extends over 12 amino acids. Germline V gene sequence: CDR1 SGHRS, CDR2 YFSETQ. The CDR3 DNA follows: TGCGCCAGCAGCTTGAAGGGTGACGAGCAGTACTTC. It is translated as CASSLKGDEQYF.

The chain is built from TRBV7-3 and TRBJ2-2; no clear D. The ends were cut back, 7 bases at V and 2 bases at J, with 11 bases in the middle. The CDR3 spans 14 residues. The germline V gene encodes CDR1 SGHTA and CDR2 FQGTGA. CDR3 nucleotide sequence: TGTGCCAGCAACACGGCGGATAACACCGGGGAGCTGTTTTTT. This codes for CASNTADNTGELFF.

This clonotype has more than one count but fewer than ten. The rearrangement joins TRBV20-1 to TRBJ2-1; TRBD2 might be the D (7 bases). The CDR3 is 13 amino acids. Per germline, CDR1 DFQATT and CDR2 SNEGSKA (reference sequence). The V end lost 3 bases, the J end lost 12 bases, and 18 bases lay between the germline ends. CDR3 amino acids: CSASNGGPLAQFF. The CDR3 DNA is TGCAGTGCTAGTAACGGGGGGCCACTTGCGCAGTTCTTC.

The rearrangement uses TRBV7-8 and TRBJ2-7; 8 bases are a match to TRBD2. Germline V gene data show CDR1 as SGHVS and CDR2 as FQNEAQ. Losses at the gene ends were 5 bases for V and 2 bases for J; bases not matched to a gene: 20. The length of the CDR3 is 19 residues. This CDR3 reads CASSPQGSLFTSGAYEQYF. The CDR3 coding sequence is TGTGCCAGCAGCCCCCAGGGTTCCCTTTTTACTAGCGGAGCCTACGAGCAGTACTTC.

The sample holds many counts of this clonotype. The CDR3 is CASRGGQGDTAQYF. Here the CDR3 DNA reads TGTGCCAGCCGCGGAGGGCAGGGAGACACGGCGCAGTATTTT. This rearrangement joins TRBV12-3 or TRBV12-4 to TRBJ2-3, with D tentatively TRBD2 (6 bases). The V and J ends lost 8 bases and 10 bases respectively, with 22 bases between them. The CDR3 is 14 residues long.

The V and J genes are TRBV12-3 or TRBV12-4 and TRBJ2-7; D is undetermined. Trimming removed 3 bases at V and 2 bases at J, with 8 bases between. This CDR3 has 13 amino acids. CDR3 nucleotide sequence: TGTGCCAGCAGTTTCCATCCTACCTACGAGCAGTACTTC. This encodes CASSFHPTYEQYF.

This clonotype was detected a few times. The chain's CDR3 is CASSATGGPMNTEAFF. The CDR3 nucleotides read TGCGCCAGCAGCGCGACGGGGGGGCCTATGAACACTGAAGCTTTCTTT. This chain uses TRBV5-1 with TRBJ1-1; a possible D gene is TRBD1 (6 bases). Trimming shortened V by 4 bases and J by 0 bases, and 16 bases separated the two germline ends. Germline V gene lookup returns CDR1 SGHRS and CDR2 YFSETQ. This CDR3 is 16 amino acids long. Using reference TRBV5-1 and TRBJ1-1 for the parts outside the CDR3, the full variable domain is KAGVTQTPRYLIKTRGQQVTLSCSPISGHRSVSWYQQTPGQGLQFLFEYFSETQRNKGNFPGRFSGRQFSNSRSEMNVSTLELGDSALYLCASSATGGPMNTEAFFGQGTRLTVV.

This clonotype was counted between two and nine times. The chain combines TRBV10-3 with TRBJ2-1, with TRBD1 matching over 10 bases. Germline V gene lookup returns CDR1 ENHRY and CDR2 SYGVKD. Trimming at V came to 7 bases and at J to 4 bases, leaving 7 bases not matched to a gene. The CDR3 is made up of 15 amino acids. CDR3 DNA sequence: TGTGCCATCACCAGGACAGGGGGGGCTTACAATGAGCAGTTCTTC. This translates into CAITRTGGAYNEQFF.

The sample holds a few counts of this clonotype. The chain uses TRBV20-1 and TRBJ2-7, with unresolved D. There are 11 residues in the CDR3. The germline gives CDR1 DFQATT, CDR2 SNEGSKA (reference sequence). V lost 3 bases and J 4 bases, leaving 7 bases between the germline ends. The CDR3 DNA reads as TGCAGTGCTAGCGAAGATTACGAGCAGTACTTC. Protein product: CSASEDYEQYF.

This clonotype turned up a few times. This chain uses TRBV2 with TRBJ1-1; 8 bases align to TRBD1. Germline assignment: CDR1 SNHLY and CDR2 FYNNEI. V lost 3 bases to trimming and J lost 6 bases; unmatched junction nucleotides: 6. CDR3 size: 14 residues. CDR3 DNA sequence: TGTGCCAGCAGTGAGGTCAGGGGGCAAGCTGAAGCTTTCTTT. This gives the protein CASSEVRGQAEAFF.

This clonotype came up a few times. The CDR3 sequence: CSARPGQGNEKLFF. In DNA form, the CDR3 reads TGCAGTGCTAGGCCCGGACAGGGAAATGAAAAACTGTTTTTT. The chain employs TRBV20-1 and TRBJ1-4; TRBD1 matches at 8 bases. Losses at the gene ends were 3 bases for V and 5 bases for J; bases not matched to a gene: 5. The CDR3 runs 14 residues. Germline assignment: CDR1 DFQATT and CDR2 SNEGSKA (reference sequence).

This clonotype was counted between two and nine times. The CDR3 sequence: CASSYAGLRGSEAFF. Here the CDR3 DNA reads TGTGCCAGCAGTTACGCCGGGCTTAGGGGCTCTGAAGCTTTCTTT. J is TRBJ1-1 and V is TRBV6-2 or TRBV6-3; tentatively, D is TRBD1 (5 bases). The germline V gene has CDR1 MNHEY and CDR2 SVGEGT. The CDR3 sequence is 15 residues long. V was pared by 2 bases and J by 6 bases, with 16 bases between.

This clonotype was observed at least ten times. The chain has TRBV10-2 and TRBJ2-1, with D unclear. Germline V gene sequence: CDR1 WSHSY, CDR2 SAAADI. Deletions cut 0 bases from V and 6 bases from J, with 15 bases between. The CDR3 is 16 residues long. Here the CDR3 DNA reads TGCGCCAGCAGTGAGTCGGCGAAAGTTTTTGGCAATGAGCAGTTCTTC. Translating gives CASSESAKVFGNEQFF.

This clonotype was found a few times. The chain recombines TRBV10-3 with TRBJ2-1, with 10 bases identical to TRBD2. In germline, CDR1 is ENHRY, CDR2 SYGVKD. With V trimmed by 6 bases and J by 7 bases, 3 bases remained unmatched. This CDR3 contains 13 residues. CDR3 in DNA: TGTGCCATCAGCCTAGCGGGAGAGAATGAGCAGTTCTTC. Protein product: CAISLAGENEQFF.

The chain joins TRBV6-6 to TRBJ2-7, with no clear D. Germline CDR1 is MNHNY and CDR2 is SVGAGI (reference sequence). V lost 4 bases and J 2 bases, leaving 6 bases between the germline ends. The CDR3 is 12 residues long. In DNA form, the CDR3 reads TGTGCCAGCAGTTTCATAACCTACGAGCAGTACTTC. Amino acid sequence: CASSFITYEQYF.